These T cell receptor beta chains were read from a single sample in a study of blood T cell repertoires in COVID-19. The method was immunoSEQ multiplex PCR; TCRdb's version includes in-frame clones alone and lacks a portion of them. The sample lists approximately 210,000 clones, roughly 85% seen once, with about 2.7% in the top ten. The sequenced sample consisted of peripheral blood. Source of these receptors: a woman aged 35 to 49 with active or convalescent COVID-19. The conserved cysteine and the conserved F or W are not part of the CDR3 here.

length	V	J	CDR3
13	TRBV6-6	TRBJ1-4	ASSTTGVENEKLF
12	TRBV7-2	TRBJ1-1	ASSFQGPYTEAF
17	TRBV3-1/TRBV3-2	TRBJ2-6	ASSQINRGSLAGANVLT
11	TRBV19	TRBJ1-1	ASSPPGNTEAF
13	TRBV7-7	TRBJ2-5	ASSLASGGLETQY
16	TRBV5-4	TRBJ1-2	ASSRRRAGTGSYYGYT
12	TRBV5-4	TRBJ1-4	ASSTTGGNEKLF
12	TRBV19	TRBJ1-4	ASSFMTGHEKLF
12	TRBV7-2	TRBJ1-3	ASSRTHTSNTIY
13	TRBV5-1	TRBJ1-1	ASSDGQFMNTEAF
12	TRBV7-9	TRBJ1-1	ASSLDEGATEAF
12	TRBV14	TRBJ2-3	ASSQRGTEDTQY
13	TRBV6-5	TRBJ1-2	ASTMAGQGPYGYT
14	TRBV5-1	TRBJ1-2	ASSLAPFNSNYGYT
12	TRBV6-5	TRBJ2-7	ASNRWGETYEQY
14	TRBV19	TRBJ1-1	ASSIAQGARNTEAF
13	TRBV4-3	TRBJ1-5	ASSQTGGGLQPQH
13	TRBV5-1	TRBJ1-3	ASSFGTGSGNTIY
13	TRBV11-3	TRBJ1-1	ASSLGQGGRTEAF
14	TRBV29-1	TRBJ2-3	SVEASGGTATDTQY
11	TRBV3-1/TRBV3-2	TRBJ1-2	ASSQSQDYGYT
14	TRBV4-3	TRBJ2-1	ASSQGTGLLGNEQF
11	TRBV25-1	TRBJ1-2	ASSQGGAKSYT
13	TRBV24-1	TRBJ2-1	ATSDLGDKANEQF
17	TRBV6-4	TRBJ1-5	ASSDSVRVRGGTYQPQH
11	TRBV7-9	TRBJ1-2	ASSLDEDYGYT
14	TRBV6-1	TRBJ2-1	ASSGMTPSSYNEQF
12	TRBV9	TRBJ1-4	ASSVSGWSEKLF
15	TRBV13	TRBJ1-2	ASSAYRQGWVANGYT
10	TRBV7-3	TRBJ1-1	ASSLQDTEAF
15	TRBV5-5	TRBJ2-5	ASSLGGSSGGAETQY
11	TRBV7-2	TRBJ2-7	ASSNTISYEQY
14	TRBV3-1/TRBV3-2	TRBJ1-2	ASNRDHWERGHGYT
14	TRBV6-5	TRBJ2-1	ASSYLRRGGYNEQF
12	TRBV9	TRBJ1-2	ASSPSGGIYGYT
12	TRBV4-2	TRBJ2-5	ASSQSDRGETQY
12	TRBV27	TRBJ1-2	ASSLRPGHYGYT
16	TRBV5-8	TRBJ1-5	ASTTRGRSAAVGQPQH
13	TRBV3-1/TRBV3-2	TRBJ1-3	ASTSSGSSGNTIY
11	TRBV6-5	TRBJ1-6	ASTRSGNSPLH
9	TRBV7-9	TRBJ1-2	ASSWGDGYT
12	TRBV30	TRBJ1-1	AWSVLWGRTEAF
10	TRBV5-1	TRBJ1-1	ASSAGDTEAF
15	TRBV6-4	TRBJ2-3	ASSDPTSGGSTDTQY
11	TRBV25-1	TRBJ2-5	ASSWGSEETQY
12	TRBV27	TRBJ1-6	ASSTGQGRSPLH
12	TRBV27	TRBJ1-1	ASSIRTGNTEAF
13	TRBV6-4	TRBJ1-3	ASSDRRSSGNTIY
13	TRBV10-1	TRBJ1-1	ASRGGSYPNTEAF
16	TRBV2	TRBJ2-1	ASSGLAGGSSSYNEQF
12	TRBV5-6	TRBJ1-3	ASSPMRSGNTIY